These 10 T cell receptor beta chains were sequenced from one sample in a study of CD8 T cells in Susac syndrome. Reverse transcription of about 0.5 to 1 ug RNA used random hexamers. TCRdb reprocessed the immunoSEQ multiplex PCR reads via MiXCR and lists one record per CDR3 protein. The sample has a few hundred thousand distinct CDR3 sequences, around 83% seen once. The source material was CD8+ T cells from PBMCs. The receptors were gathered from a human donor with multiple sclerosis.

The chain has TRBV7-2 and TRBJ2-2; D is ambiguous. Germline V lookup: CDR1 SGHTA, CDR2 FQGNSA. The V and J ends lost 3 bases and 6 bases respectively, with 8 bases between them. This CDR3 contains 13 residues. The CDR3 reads CASSFMLPGELFF. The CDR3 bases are TGTGCCAGCAGCTTCATGCTGCCCGGGGAGCTGTTTTTT.

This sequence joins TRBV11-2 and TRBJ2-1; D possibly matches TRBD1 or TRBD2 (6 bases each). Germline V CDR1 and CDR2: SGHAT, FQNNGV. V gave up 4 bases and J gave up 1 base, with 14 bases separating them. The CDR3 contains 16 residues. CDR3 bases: TGTGCCAGCAGCTCCAGAAGGAGGGGGTCCTACAATGAGCAGTTCTTC. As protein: CASSSRRRGSYNEQFF.

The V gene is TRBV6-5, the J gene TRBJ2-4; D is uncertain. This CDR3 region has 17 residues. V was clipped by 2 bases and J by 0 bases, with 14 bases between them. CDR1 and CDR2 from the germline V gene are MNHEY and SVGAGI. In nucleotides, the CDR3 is TGTGCCAGCAGTTACCGGTCATTCGGAGAAGCCAAAAACATTCAGTACTTC. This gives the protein CASSYRSFGEAKNIQYF.

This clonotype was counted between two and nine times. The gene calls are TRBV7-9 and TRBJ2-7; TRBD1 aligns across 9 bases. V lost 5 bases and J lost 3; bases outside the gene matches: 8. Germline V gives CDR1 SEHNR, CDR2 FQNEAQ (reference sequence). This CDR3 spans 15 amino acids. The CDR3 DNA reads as TGTGCCAGCAGCCGACAGGGGGGAACCCTCTACGAGCAGTACTTC. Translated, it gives CASSRQGGTLYEQYF.

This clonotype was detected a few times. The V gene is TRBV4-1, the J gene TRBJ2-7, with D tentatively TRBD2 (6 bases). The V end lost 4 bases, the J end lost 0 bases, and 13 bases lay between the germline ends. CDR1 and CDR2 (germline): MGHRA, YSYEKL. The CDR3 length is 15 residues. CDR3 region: CASSPDGGSSYEQYF. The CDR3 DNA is TGCGCCAGCAGCCCAGACGGGGGTAGCTCCTACGAGCAGTACTTC.

CDR3 DNA sequence: TGTGCCAGCAGTTCTTGGGGGAGCGCTGAAGCTTTCTTT. The encoded protein is CASSSWGSAEAFF. This sequence joins TRBV12-3 or TRBV12-4 and TRBJ1-1; maybe TRBD1 (5 bases). Trimming took off 4 bases at V and 6 bases at J, with 12 bases between the two ends. CDR3 length: 13 residues.

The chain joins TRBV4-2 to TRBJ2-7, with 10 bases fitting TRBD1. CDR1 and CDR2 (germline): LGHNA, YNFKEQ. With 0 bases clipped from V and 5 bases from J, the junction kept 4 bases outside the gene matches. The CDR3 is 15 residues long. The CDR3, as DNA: TGTGCCAGCAGCCAAGATCCGACAGGGGGCGACGAGCAGTACTTC. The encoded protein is CASSQDPTGGDEQYF.

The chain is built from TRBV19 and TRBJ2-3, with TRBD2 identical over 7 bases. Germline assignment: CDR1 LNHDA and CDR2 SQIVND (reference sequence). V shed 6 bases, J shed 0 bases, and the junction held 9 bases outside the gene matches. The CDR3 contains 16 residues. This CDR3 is CASRGKAGMSTDTQYF. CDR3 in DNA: TGTGCCAGTAGGGGTAAAGCGGGGATGAGCACAGATACGCAGTATTTT.

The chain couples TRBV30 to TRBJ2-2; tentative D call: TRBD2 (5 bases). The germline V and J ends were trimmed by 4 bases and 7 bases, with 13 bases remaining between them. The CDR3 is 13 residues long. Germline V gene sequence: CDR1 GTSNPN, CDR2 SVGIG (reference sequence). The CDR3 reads CAWTERESGELFF. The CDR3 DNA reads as TGTGCCTGGACGGAGAGGGAGAGCGGGGAGCTGTTTTTT.

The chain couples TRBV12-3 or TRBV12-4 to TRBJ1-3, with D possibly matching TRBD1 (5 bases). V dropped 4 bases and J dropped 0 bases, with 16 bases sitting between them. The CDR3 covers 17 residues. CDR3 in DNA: TGTGCCAGCAGTTGGCGACCGGGACGGTTCTCTGGAAACACCATATATTTT. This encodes CASSWRPGRFSGNTIYF.